Shown below are 9 T cell receptor beta chains from a single sample sequenced in a study of T cells after yellow fever vaccination. TCRdb re-called the 5' RACE reads with MiXCR, one entry per CDR3 protein. The sample has more than 200,000 distinct CDR3 sequences, 3.6% seen once. The sample here was PBMCs, taken 15 days after the yellow fever booster vaccination. These receptors were obtained from a man younger than 35 who received the YFV17D yellow fever vaccine.

There are many counts of this clonotype. The genes are TRBV5-6 and TRBJ2-7; unclear D gene. V was clipped by 2 bases and J by 6 bases, with 9 bases between them. Germline V gene lookup returns CDR1 SGHDT and CDR2 YYEEEE. This CDR3 spans 12 amino acids. CDR3 coding DNA: TGTGCCAGCAGCTTCTCAATCGGCGAGCAGTACTTC. Translated: CASSFSIGEQYF.

This clonotype was counted ten times or more. CDR3 DNA: TGTGCCAGCAGCTTAAGGCGGGCAGACTATGGCTACACCTTC. This codes for CASSLRRADYGYTF. V is TRBV7-2 and J is TRBJ1-2; D not certain. The CDR3 is 14 residues long. CDR1 is SGHTA and CDR2 is FQGNSA in the germline V gene. V was pared by 2 bases and J by 3 bases, with 10 bases between.

This clonotype was recorded many times. The V and J genes are TRBV9 and TRBJ2-5; possible D gene TRBD1, 5 bases. CDR3 size: 13 residues. CDR1 and CDR2 from the germline V gene are SGDLS and YYNGEE. The V gene lost 3 bases and the J gene lost 3 bases, with 9 bases spanning the gap. The CDR3 nucleotides read TGTGCCAGCAGCGCGACACAGGAAGAGACCCAGTACTTC. Amino acid sequence: CASSATQEETQYF.

V usage is TRBV20-1 and J usage is TRBJ1-5, with 8 bases matching TRBD1. There are 14 residues in the CDR3. The J segment lost 7 bases and the V segment lost 1 base, leaving 6 bases of the junction unmatched. Germline CDR1 and CDR2: DFQATT and SNEGSKA (reference sequence). The CDR3 sequence is CSARVGQGSQPQHF. The CDR3 DNA reads as TGCAGTGCTAGAGTAGGACAGGGATCGCAGCCCCAGCATTTT.

This clonotype was seen many times. The chain carries TRBV12-3 or TRBV12-4 and TRBJ1-1, with 8 bases lining up with TRBD1. After removal of 2 bases from V and 0 bases from J, the junction contained 5 bases not matched to a gene. The CDR3 runs to 16 residues. In nucleotides, the CDR3 is TGTGCCAGCAGTTTAATCGGACAGGGCTTGAACACTGAAGCTTTCTTT. Translating gives CASSLIGQGLNTEAFF.

This clonotype came up many times. The J gene is TRBJ2-7, the V gene TRBV7-8; no clear D gene. The ends were cut back, 3 bases at V and 5 bases at J, with 17 bases in the middle. CDR1 is SGHVS and CDR2 is FQNEAQ in the germline V gene. This CDR3 has 15 residues. CDR3 DNA: TGTGCCAGCAGCTTCAAACAGAGTTTTACCCACGAGCAGTACTTC. This encodes CASSFKQSFTHEQYF.

Many counts were recorded for this clonotype. The CDR3 DNA reads as TGTGCCAGCAGCGAAGGACCTCCAGATACGCAGTATTTT. Translated, it gives CASSEGPPDTQYF. This chain links TRBV5-4 with TRBJ2-3; no clear D. Trimming cost V 4 bases and J 4 bases, with 10 bases left between them. Germline lookup yields CDR1 SGHNT and CDR2 YYREEE (reference sequence). This CDR3 region has 13 residues.

The chain has TRBV13 and TRBJ2-4, with TRBD1 matching over 7 bases. Trimming cost V 4 bases and J 8 bases; bases outside gene matches: 8. This CDR3 region has 14 residues. Germline V gene data show CDR1 as PRHDT and CDR2 as FYEKMQ (reference sequence). CDR3 in amino acids: CASSSSGTEHIQYF. CDR3 bases: TGTGCCAGCAGCTCGTCCGGGACAGAACACATTCAGTACTTC. Filled out from reference TRBV13 and TRBJ2-4, the complete variable domain reads AAGVIQSPRHLIKEKRETATLKCYPIPRHDTVYWYQQGPGQDPQFLISFYEKMQSDKGSIPDRFSAQQFSDYHSELNMSSLELGDSALYFCASSSSGTEHIQYFGAGTRLSVL.

This clonotype was seen ten or more times. The V and J genes are TRBV6-5 and TRBJ2-2; D is unresolved. V lost 5 bases to trimming and J lost 5 bases, with 9 bases between them. The CDR3 runs 13 residues. Germline V gene lookup returns CDR1 MNHEY and CDR2 SVGAGI. This CDR3 reads CASSPWGTGELFF. CDR3 sequence (DNA): TGTGCCAGCAGTCCCTGGGGAACCGGGGAGCTGTTTTTT.